This T cell receptor beta chain was sequenced during a study of T cells in Graves' hyperthyroidism and ophthalmopathy. Researchers amplified the TCR beta CDR3 regions from RNA transcripts. A first-round RT-PCR of the TCR CDR3 used the HTBI primer set. One entry per CDR3 protein, called by TCRdb with MiXCR from the multiplex PCR reads. The sample has 400,000 or so distinct CDR3 sequences, around 15% seen once. Germline V lookup: CDR1 SNHLY, CDR2 FYNNEI. The V end was cut by 3 bases, the J end by 0 bases, with 12 bases between. There are 15 residues in the CDR3. Researchers barred patients who had uncontrolled infection, other autoimmune disease, pregnancy or lactation. Each diagnosis was grounded in clinical symptoms, serum thyroxine and TRAb, thyroid ultrasound, and orbital computed tomography. This clonotype has at least ten counts.

The TCR sequence derives from a woman younger than 45 with Graves' ophthalmopathy. The sequenced sample was blood. The V call is TRBV2, the J call TRBJ2-7; D possibly corresponds to TRBD2 (7 bases). CDR3 DNA: TGTGCCAGCAGTGACGTGGCGGGGGCCTCCTACGAGCAGTACTTC. It translates to CASSDVAGASYEQYF.